The present T cell receptor beta chain was sequenced within a study of CD8 T cells in Susac syndrome. RNA in amounts of roughly 0.5 to 1 ug was reverse transcribed with random hexamers. Coverage of TCR beta CDR3 amplification by immunoSEQ multiplex PCR extended to 54 Vbeta and 13 Jbeta. TCRdb re-analysed the immunoSEQ multiplex PCR reads in MiXCR, keeping a single row per CDR3 protein. The sample has under 150,000 distinct CDR3 sequences, 90% to 95% seen once; the top ten hold about 0.23%. The CD8+ and CD4+ T cells were negatively isolated, with the TEMRA cells enriched by FACS. The V gene's germline CDR1 is GTSNPN and CDR2 SVGIG (reference sequence). The length of the CDR3 is 12 residues. With 7 bases clipped from V and 7 bases from J, the junction kept 7 bases outside the gene matches.

The chain joins TRBV30 to TRBJ2-5, with TRBD2 identical over 9 bases. The clonotype originates from a human donor with multiple sclerosis. The sample consisted of CD8+ T cells from PBMCs. Written as DNA, the CDR3 is TGTGCCTTCTACGGACTAGCGAGGACCCAGTACTTC. Its protein product is CAFYGLARTQYF.